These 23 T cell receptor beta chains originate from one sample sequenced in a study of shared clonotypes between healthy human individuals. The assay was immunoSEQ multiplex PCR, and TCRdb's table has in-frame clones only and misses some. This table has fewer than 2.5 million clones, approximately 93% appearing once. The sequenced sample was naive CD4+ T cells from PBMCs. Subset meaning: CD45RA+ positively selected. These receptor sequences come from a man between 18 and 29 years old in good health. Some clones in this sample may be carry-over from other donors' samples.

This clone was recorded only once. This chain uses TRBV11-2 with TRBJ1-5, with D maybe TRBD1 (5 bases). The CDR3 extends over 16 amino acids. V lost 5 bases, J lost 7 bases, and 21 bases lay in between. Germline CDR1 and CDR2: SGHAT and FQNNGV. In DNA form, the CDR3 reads TGTGCCAGCAGCCTTGGGACCCCTGCTTTAGGGCAGCCCCAGCATTTT. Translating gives CASSLGTPALGQPQHF.

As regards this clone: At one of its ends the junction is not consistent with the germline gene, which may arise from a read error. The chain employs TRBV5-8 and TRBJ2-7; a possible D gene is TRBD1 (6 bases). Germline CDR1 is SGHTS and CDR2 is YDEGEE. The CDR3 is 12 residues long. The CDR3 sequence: CASSLTGTPINF. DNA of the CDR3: TGTGCCAGCAGTCTAACCGGGACACCCATTAACTTC.

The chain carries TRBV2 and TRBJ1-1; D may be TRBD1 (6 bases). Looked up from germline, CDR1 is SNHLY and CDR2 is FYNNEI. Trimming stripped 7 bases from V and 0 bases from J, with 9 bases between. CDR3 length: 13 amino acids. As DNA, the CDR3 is TGTGCCAGCACCCGACAGGTGAACACTGAAGCTTTCTTT. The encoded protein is CASTRQVNTEAFF.

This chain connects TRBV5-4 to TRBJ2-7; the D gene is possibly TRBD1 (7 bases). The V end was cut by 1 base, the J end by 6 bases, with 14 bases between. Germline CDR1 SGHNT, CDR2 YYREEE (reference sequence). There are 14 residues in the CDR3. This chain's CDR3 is CASSLNGQGGEQYF. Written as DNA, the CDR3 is TGTGCCAGCAGCTTGAATGGCCAGGGGGGCGAGCAGTACTTC.

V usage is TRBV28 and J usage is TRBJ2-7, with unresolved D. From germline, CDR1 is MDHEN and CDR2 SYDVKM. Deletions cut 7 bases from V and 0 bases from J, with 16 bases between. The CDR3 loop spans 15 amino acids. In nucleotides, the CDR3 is TGTGCCAGCATCGAGGACGACAAAGTCTCCTACGAGCAGTACTTC. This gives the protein CASIEDDKVSYEQYF.

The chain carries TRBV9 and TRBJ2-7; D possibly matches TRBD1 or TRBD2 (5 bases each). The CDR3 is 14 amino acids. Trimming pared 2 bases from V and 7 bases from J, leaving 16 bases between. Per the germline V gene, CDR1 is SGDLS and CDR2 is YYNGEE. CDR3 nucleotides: TGTGCCAGCAGCGTTGCCCCAGGGTGGGGGGAGCAGTACTTC. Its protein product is CASSVAPGWGEQYF.

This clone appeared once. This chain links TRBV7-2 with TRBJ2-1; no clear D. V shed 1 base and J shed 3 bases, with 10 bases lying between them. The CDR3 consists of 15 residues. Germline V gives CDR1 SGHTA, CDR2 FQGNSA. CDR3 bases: TGTGCCAGCAGCTTAGATGCCAGGAACTACAATGAGCAGTTCTTC. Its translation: CASSLDARNYNEQFF.

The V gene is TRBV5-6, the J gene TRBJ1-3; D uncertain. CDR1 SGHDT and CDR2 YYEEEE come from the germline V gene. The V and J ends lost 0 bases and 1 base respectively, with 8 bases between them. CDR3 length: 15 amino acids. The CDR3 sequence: CASSLEAASGNTIYF. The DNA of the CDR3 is TGTGCCAGCAGCTTGGAGGCAGCGTCTGGAAACACCATATATTTT.

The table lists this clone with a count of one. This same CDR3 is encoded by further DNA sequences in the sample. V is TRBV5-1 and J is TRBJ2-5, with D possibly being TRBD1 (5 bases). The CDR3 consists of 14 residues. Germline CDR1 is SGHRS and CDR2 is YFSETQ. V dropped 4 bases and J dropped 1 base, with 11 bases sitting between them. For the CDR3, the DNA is TGCGCCAGCAGCATTAGTGGGGCCCAAGAGACCCAGTACTTC. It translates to CASSISGAQETQYF.

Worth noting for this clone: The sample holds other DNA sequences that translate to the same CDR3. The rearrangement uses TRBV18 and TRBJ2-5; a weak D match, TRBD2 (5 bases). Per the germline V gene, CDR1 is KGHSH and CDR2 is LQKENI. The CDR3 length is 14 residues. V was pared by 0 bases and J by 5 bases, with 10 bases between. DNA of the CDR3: TGTGCCAGCTCACCACCGGGGAGCAGGGAGACCCAGTACTTC. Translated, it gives CASSPPGSRETQYF.

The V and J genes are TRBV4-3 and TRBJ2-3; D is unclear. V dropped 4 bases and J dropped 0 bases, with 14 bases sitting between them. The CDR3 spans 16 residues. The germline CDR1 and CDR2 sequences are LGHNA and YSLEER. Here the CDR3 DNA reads TGCGCCAGCAGCCTATCGGCGCGGTCTAGCACAGATACGCAGTATTTT. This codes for CASSLSARSSTDTQYF.

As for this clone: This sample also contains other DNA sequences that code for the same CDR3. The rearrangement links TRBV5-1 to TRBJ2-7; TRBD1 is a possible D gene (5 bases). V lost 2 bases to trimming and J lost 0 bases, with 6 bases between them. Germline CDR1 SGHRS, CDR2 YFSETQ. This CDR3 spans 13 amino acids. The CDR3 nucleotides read TGCGCCAGCAGCTTTGACAGCTCCTACGAGCAGTACTTC. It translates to CASSFDSSYEQYF.

The CDR3 sequence is CASSFLAGGAYEQYF. CDR3 in DNA: TGCGCCAGCAGCTTTTTAGCGGGAGGGGCCTACGAGCAGTACTTC. The gene calls are TRBV5-1 and TRBJ2-7; 11 nucleotides match TRBD2. CDR1 is SGHRS and CDR2 is YFSETQ in the germline V gene. J was trimmed by 2 bases and V by 2 bases; bases with no gene match: 3. This CDR3 region has 15 residues.

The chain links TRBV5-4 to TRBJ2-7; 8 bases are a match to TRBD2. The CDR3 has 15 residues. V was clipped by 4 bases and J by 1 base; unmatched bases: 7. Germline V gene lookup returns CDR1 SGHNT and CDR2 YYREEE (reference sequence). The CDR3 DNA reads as TGTGCCAGCAGCCGAACTAGCGGAGCTTCCTACGAGCAGTACTTC. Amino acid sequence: CASSRTSGASYEQYF. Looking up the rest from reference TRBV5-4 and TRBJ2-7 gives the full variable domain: ETGVTQSPTHLIKTRGQQVTLRCSSQSGHNTVSWYQQALGQGPQFIFQYYREEENGRGNFPPRFSGLQFPNYSSELNVNALELDDSALYLCASSRTSGASYEQYFGPGTRLTVT.

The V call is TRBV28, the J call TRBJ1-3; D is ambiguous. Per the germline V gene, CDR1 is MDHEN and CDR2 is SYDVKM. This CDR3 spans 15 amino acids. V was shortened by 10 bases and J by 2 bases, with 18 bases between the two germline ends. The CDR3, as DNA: TGTGCCACCTCCCCCGACCGACCAACTGGAAACACCATATATTTT. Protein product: CATSPDRPTGNTIYF.

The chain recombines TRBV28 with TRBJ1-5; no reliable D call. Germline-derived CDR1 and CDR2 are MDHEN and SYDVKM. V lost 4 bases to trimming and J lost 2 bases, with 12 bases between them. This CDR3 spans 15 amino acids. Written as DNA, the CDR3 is TGTGCCAGCAGTTCCCGGACTGAAGGCAATCAGCCCCAGCATTTT. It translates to CASSSRTEGNQPQHF.

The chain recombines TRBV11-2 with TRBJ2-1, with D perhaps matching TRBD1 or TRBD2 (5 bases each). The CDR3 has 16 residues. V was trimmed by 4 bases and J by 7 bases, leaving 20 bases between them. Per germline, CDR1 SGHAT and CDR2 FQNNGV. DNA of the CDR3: TGTGCCAGCAGCTCGGTATTCGGGACCGGGCCTAATGAGCAGTTCTTC. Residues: CASSSVFGTGPNEQFF. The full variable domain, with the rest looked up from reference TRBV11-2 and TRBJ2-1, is EAGVAQSPRYKIIEKRQSVAFWCNPISGHATLYWYQQILGQGPKLLIQFQNNGVVDDSQLPKDRFSAERLKGVDSTLKIQPAKLEDSAVYLCASSSVFGTGPNEQFFGPGTRLTVL.

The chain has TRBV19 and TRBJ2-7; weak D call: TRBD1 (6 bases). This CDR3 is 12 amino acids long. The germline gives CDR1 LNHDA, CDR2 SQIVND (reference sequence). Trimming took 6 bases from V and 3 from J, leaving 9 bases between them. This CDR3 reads CASSTGFYEQYF. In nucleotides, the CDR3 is TGTGCCAGTAGCACAGGGTTCTACGAGCAGTACTTC.

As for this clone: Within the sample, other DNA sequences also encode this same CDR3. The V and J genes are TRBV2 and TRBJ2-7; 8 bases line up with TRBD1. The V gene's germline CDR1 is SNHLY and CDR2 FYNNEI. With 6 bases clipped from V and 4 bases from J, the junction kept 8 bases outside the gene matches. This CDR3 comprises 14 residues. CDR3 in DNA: TGTGCCAGCAGCGATCAGGGGGCCCAATACGAGCAGTACTTC. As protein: CASSDQGAQYEQYF.

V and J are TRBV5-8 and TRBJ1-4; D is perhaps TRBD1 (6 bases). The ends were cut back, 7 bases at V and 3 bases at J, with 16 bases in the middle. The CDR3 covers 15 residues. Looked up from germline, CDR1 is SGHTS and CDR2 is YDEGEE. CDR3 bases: TGTGCCAGCTACAGGGTCCCGGCGGCTAATGAAAAACTGTTTTTT. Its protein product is CASYRVPAANEKLFF.

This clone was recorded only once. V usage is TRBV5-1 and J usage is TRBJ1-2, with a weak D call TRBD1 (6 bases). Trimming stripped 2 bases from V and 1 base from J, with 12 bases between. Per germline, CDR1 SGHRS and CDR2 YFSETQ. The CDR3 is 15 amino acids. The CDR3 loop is CASSLSGVVNYGYTF. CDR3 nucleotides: TGCGCCAGCAGCTTATCAGGGGTGGTTAACTATGGCTACACCTTC.

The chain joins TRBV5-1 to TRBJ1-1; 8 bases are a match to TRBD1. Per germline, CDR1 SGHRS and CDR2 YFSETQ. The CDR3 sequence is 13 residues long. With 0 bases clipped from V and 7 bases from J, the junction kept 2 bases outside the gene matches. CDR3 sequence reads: CASSLGTGSEAFF. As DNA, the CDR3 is TGCGCCAGCAGCTTGGGGACAGGGAGTGAAGCTTTCTTT.

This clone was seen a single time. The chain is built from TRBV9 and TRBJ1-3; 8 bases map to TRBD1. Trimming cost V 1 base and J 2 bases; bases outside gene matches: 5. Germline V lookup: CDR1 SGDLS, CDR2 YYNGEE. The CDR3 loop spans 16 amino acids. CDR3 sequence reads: CASSVTGGITGNTIYF. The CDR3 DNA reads TGTGCCAGCAGCGTAACAGGGGGAATTACTGGAAACACCATATATTTT.